This record looks at one T cell receptor beta chain sequence and its context. The entry originates in a study of blood T cell repertoires in COVID-19. Study as a whole: Sample material is recorded as cDNA or gDNA derived from T cells, B-cell-depleted T cells, or PBMCs.

The CDR3 spans 16 residues. Per germline, CDR1 DFQATT and CDR2 SNEGSKA (reference sequence). With V trimmed by 3 bases and J by 2 bases, 8 bases remained unmatched. Per the study methods: Nucleated cell number was recorded as an estimate derived from reference gene primer amplification. Here immunoSEQ multiplex PCR was the method, and the copy in TCRdb shows in-frame clones only, minus some. V and J calls and clone size are those listed in that table; D and trimming were worked out from the DNA. The table lists 70,000 to 100,000 clones, roughly nine tenths of them singletons, with approximately 1.7% in the top ten.

Sequencing used peripheral blood. This clonotype was sampled from a man between 60 and 75 years old with acute or convalescent COVID-19. The chain recombines TRBV20-1 with TRBJ2-7; 12 nucleotides agree with TRBD2. In nucleotides, the CDR3 is TGCAGTGCTAGTGGGCTAGCGGGAGGGTCCCCCTACGAGCAGTACTTC. This sequence encodes CSASGLAGGSPYEQYF.